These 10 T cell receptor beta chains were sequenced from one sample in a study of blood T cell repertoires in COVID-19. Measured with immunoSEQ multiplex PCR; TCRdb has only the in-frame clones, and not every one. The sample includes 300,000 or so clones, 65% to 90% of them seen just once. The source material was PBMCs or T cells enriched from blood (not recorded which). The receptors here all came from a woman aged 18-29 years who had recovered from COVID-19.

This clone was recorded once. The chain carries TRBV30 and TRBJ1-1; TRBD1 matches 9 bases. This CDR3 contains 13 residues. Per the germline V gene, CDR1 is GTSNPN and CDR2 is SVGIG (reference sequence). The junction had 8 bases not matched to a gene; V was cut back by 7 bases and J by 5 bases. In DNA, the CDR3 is TGTGCCTATTCCGGGACAGGGCGAACTGAAGCTTTCTTT. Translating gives CAYSGTGRTEAFF.

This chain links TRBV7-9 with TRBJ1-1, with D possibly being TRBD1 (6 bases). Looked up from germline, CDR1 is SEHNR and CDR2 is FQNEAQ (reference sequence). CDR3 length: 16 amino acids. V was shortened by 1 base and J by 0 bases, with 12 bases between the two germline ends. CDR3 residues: CASSLVVGQMNTEAFF. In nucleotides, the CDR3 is TGTGCCAGCAGCTTAGTCGTAGGACAGATGAACACTGAAGCTTTCTTT.

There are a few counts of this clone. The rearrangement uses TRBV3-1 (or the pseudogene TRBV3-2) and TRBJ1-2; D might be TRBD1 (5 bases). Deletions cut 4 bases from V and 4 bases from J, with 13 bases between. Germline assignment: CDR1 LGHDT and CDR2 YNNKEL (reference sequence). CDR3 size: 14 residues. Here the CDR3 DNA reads TGTGCCAGCAGCCGAAGGGAGGGGAGCTATGGCTACACCTTC. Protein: CASSRREGSYGYTF.

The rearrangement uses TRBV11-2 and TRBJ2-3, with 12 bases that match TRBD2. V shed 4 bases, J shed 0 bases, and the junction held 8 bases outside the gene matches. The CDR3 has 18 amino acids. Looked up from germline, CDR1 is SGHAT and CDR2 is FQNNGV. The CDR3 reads CASSWRTSGATSTDTQYF. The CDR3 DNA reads TGTGCCAGCAGCTGGAGGACTAGCGGGGCTACTAGCACAGATACGCAGTATTTT.

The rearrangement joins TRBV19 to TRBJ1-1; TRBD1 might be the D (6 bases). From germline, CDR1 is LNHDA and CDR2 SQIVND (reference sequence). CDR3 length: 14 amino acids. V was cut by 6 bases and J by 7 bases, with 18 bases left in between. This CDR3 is CASSPLGAEGEAFF. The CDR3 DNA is TGTGCCAGTAGCCCCCTGGGGGCGGAAGGTGAAGCTTTCTTT.

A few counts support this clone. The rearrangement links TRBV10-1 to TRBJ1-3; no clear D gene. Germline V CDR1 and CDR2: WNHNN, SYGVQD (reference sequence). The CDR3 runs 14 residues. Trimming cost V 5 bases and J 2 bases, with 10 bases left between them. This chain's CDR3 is CASSPSSAGNTIYF. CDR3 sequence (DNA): TGCGCCAGCAGTCCTTCCTCGGCTGGAAACACCATATATTTT.

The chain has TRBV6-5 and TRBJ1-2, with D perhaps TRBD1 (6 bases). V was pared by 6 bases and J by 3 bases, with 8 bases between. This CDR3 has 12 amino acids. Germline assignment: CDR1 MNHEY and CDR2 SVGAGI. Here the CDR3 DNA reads TGTGCCAGCAGGACAGGCGACTATGGCTACACCTTC. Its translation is CASRTGDYGYTF.

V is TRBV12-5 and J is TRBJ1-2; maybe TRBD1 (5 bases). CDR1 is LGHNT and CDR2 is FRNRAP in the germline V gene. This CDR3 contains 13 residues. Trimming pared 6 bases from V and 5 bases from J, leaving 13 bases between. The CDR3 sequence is CASGSGVEYGYTF. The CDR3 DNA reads TGTGCTAGTGGGTCGGGGGTAGAGTATGGCTACACCTTC. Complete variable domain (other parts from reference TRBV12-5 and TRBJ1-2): DARVTQTPRHKVTEMGQEVTMRCQPILGHNTVFWYRQTMMQGLELLAYFRNRAPLDDSGMPKDRFSAEMPDATLATLKIQPSEPRDSAVYFCASGSGVEYGYTFGSGTRLTVV.

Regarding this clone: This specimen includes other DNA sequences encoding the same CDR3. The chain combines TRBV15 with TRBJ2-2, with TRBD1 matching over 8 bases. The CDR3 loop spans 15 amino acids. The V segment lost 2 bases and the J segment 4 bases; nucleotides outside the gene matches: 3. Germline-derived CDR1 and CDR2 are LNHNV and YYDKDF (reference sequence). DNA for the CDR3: TGTGCCACCAGCAGATTAACAGGGGGCACCGGGGAGCTGTTTTTT. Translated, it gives CATSRLTGGTGELFF.

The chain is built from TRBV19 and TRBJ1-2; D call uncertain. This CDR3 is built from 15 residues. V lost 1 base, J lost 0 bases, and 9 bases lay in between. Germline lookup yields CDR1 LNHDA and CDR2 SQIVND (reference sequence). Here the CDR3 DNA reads TGTGCCAGTAGTATAGCAGGAATAGCTAACTATGGCTACACCTTC. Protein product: CASSIAGIANYGYTF.